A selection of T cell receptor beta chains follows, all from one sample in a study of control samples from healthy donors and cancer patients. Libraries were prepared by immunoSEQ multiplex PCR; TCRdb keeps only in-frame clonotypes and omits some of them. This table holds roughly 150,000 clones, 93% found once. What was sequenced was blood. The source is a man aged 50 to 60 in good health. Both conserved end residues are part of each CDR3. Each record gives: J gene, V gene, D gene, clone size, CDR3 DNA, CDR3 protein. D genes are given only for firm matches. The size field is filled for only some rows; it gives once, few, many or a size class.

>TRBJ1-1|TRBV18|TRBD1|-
TGTGCCAGCTCACGAAACAGGGGTGAGTCGGCTTTCTTT
CASSRNRGESAFF
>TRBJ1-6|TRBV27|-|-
TGTGCCAGCAATACTGATACGCAGGGGACGTCCTATAATTCACCCCTCCACTTT
CASNTDTQGTSYNSPLHF
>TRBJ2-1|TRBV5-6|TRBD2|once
TGTGCCAGCAGTTACGGGACTAGCGCTTACAATGAGCAGTTCTTC
CASSYGTSAYNEQFF
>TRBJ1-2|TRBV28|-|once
TGTGCCAGCAGTTTTGGCAGGATGGACTATGGCTACACCTTC
CASSFGRMDYGYTF
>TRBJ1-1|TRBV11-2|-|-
TGTGCCAGCAGCTCTCCGGGGGGGGCCGGGACTGAAGCTTTCTTT
CASSSPGGAGTEAFF
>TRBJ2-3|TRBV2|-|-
TGTGCCAGCAGTGTCGGGACATTGAGCACAGATACGCAGTATTTT
CASSVGTLSTDTQYF
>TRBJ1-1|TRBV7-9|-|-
TGTGCCAGCAGCTCTCGGGACACTGAAGCTTTCTTT
CASSSRDTEAFF
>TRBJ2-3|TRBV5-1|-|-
TGCGCCAGCAGGTGGGACACGGCCCCAACGGGGACGCAGTATTTT
CASRWDTAPTGTQYF
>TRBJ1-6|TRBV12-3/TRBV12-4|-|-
TGTGCCAGCAGTGACTCCTATAATTCACCCCTCCACTTT
CASSDSYNSPLHF
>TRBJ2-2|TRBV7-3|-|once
TGTGCCAGCAGCTTAACAGGGTCCGGGGAGCTGTTTTTT
CASSLTGSGELFF
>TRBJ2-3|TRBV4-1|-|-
TGCGCCAGCAGCCTTTCCAGGGGTTCAACAGATACGCAGTATTTT
CASSLSRGSTDTQYF
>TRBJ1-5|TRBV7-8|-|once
TGTGCCAGCAGCTCACAGGAGAATCAGCCCCAGCATTTT
CASSSQENQPQHF
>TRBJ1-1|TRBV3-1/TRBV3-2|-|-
TGTGCCAGCAGCCAAGGACAGGCTATAATGAACACTGAAGCTTTCTTT
CASSQGQAIMNTEAFF
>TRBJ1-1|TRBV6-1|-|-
TGTGCCAGCAGCGAACTGGACATCCCCGGGGTGGGTGAAGCTTTCTTT
CASSELDIPGVGEAFF
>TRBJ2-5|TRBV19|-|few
TGTGCCAGCCACCCAGGAAGGGGAGAGACCCAGTACTTC
CASHPGRGETQYF
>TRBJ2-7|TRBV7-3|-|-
TGTGCCAGCAGCTTAAGTAGCGGCTCCTACGAGCAGTACTTC
CASSLSSGSYEQYF
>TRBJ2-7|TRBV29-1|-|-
TGCAGCGTTGAAGATCGGGTAGGGTCAGGGCGGTCCTACGAGCAGTACTTC
CSVEDRVGSGRSYEQYF
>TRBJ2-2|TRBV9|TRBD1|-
TGTGCCAGCAGCCCAGGGGGCCGGGGCACCGGGGAGCTGTTTTTT
CASSPGGRGTGELFF
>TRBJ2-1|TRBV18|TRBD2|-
TGTGCCAGCTCACCGGTCCAGCGGGGACACAATGAGCAGTTCTTC
CASSPVQRGHNEQFF
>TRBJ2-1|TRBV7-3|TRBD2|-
TGTGCCAGCAGCCTATACAATAGCGGGAGCTATGAGCAGTTCTTC
CASSLYNSGSYEQFF
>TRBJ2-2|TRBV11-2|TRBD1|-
TGTGCCAGCATTCAGGGGGCATCCTTCGGGGAGCTGTTTTTT
CASIQGASFGELFF
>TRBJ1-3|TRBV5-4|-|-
TGTGCCAGCAGCTCGTCAGGGGAACGAAACACCATATATTTT
CASSSSGERNTIYF